This T cell receptor (beta chain) was identified during a study of human T cells and chemical hapten exposure. The wider study: Chiefly female patients presented with alopecia areata, totalis or universalis.

Whole-study findings and limits: Alopecia in the donors means their immune response may deviate from healthy people's.

V was trimmed by 2 bases and J by 4 bases, leaving 8 bases between them. The CDR3 totals 14 residues. CDR1 is LGHNA, CDR2 YSLEER, per germline. TCRdb re-derived calls from the RACE reads in MiXCR, one entry per CDR3 protein. The sample lists about 99,000 distinct CDR3 sequences, over 10% occurring once. This clonotype was counted many times. Its antigen is undetermined. Described time point: patch test 1, 2 weeks after DPC sensitization. Treatment meaning: therapeutic diphenylcyclopropenone sensitization with weekly scalp DPC. Venepuncture was done earlier than the placement of each patch test. Sample: whole blood, taken in connection with sensitization to the hapten diphenylcyclopropenone (DPC). The clonotype originates from a woman in her 40s with alopecia areata. Some clones in this sample may be carry-over from other donors' samples. The V call is TRBV4-3, the J call TRBJ2-2; D is ambiguous. CDR3 protein: CASSQSRLTGELFF. CDR3 nucleotides: TGCGCCAGCAGCCAATCACGACTCACCGGGGAGCTGTTTTTT.